The 32 T cell receptor beta chains below were found in one sample sequenced in a study of Ad26.COV2.S vaccination and SARS-CoV-2 variants. Documented treatment: over 15 received Ad26.COV2.S at low or high dose, single or two shots; 5 received placebo; per-sample allocation not given. Material that was analyzed had been drawn on day 63 after the first vaccine or placebo injection. TCRdb's table, derived via immunoSEQ multiplex PCR, lists solely in-frame clones and lacks some. The profile shows roughly 410,000 clones, about four fifths of them singletons. The source material was peripheral blood, sampled in a trial of Ad26.COV2.S vaccine versus placebo. The origin of the receptors is a person aged 18-65 years who received the Ad26.COV2.S COVID-19 vaccine or a placebo.

The table lists this clone with a few counts. The genes are TRBV6-1 and TRBJ1-1; D ambiguous. The germline V gene encodes CDR1 MNHNS and CDR2 SASEGT. The CDR3 covers 14 residues. Trimming pared 1 base from V and 0 bases from J, leaving 6 bases between. CDR3 DNA sequence: TGTGCCAGCAGTGAAGGGGTCATGAACACTGAAGCTTTCTTT. Translation gives CASSEGVMNTEAFF.

V gene TRBV4-3 combines with J gene TRBJ1-1; TRBD1 aligns across 7 bases. Losses at the gene ends were 8 bases for V and 5 bases for J; bases not matched to a gene: 11. Per germline, CDR1 LGHNA and CDR2 YSLEER. The CDR3 contains 14 residues. This CDR3 is CASATGLGGTEAFF. The CDR3 nucleotides are TGCGCCAGCGCGACAGGGCTGGGGGGAACTGAAGCTTTCTTT.

The chain carries TRBV15 and TRBJ2-1; 7 bases align to TRBD2. The junction had 3 bases not matched to a gene; V was cut back by 2 bases and J by 8 bases. The CDR3 has 13 amino acids. Per germline, CDR1 LNHNV and CDR2 YYDKDF (reference sequence). The CDR3 bases are TGTGCCACCAGCAGATATACTAGCGATGAGCAGTTCTTC. Protein sequence: CATSRYTSDEQFF.

The chain links TRBV5-5 to TRBJ2-5; possibly TRBD1 or TRBD2 for D (5 bases each). In germline, CDR1 is SGHKS, CDR2 YYEKEE (reference sequence). V gave up 4 bases and J gave up 5 bases, with 18 bases separating them. The CDR3 is 15 amino acids. The CDR3 bases are TGTGCCAGCAGCCGGAACCGGGACCTTAGGGAGACCCAGTACTTC. Residues: CASSRNRDLRETQYF.

CDR3 bases: TGTGCCAGCAGCCTTCGGACTAGCGGGAGGGCCTACGAGCAGTACTTC. Protein: CASSLRTSGRAYEQYF. The chain recombines TRBV14 with TRBJ2-7; 15 nucleotides align to TRBD2. The V gene's germline CDR1 is SGHDN and CDR2 FVKESK. The ends lost 4 bases at V and 2 bases at J; junction bases unmatched: 3. This CDR3 is 16 amino acids long.

The chain uses TRBV5-1 and TRBJ2-2; no definite D call. The V gene's germline CDR1 is SGHRS and CDR2 YFSETQ. The CDR3 contains 14 residues. The V and J ends lost 3 bases and 1 base respectively, with 7 bases between them. The CDR3 bases are TGCGCCAGCAGCTCCGGACGGAACACCGGGGAGCTGTTTTTT. Translating it yields CASSSGRNTGELFF.

The chain combines TRBV5-6 with TRBJ1-2; D possibly corresponds to TRBD1 (5 bases). The CDR3 totals 14 residues. The V gene's germline CDR1 is SGHDT and CDR2 YYEEEE. V dropped 4 bases and J dropped 2 bases, with 12 bases sitting between them. CDR3: CASSVDWGNYGYTF. The CDR3 coding sequence is TGTGCCAGCAGCGTGGACTGGGGGAACTATGGCTACACCTTC.

As DNA, the CDR3 is TGTGCCAGCAGGGGAGGGGGCGAAGGCAATGAGCAGTTCTTC. It encodes CASRGGGEGNEQFF. V usage is TRBV6-6 and J usage is TRBJ2-1, with D perhaps assigned TRBD1 or TRBD2 (7 bases each). The CDR3 contains 14 residues. V lost 6 bases and J lost 6, with 15 bases in between. Germline-derived CDR1 and CDR2 are MNHNY and SVGAGI (reference sequence).

The chain couples TRBV21-1 to TRBJ2-2; the D segment call TRBD1 is taken from the table without a DNA check. TRBV21-1 is classified as a pseudogene. The CDR3 extends over 15 amino acids. CDR3 sequence (DNA): TGTGCCAGCAGCAACGACCAGGGTAACACCGGGGAGCTGTTTTTT. Protein product: CASSNDQGNTGELFF.

The chain employs TRBV4-1 and TRBJ2-7; the D is unclear. V shed 5 bases and J shed 6 bases, with 14 bases lying between them. Germline values: CDR1 MGHRA, CDR2 YSYEKL. The CDR3 runs 13 residues. CDR3: CASSANGVGEQYF. CDR3 sequence (DNA): TGCGCCAGCAGCGCTAATGGGGTTGGCGAGCAGTACTTC.

This clone appeared a single time. The J gene is TRBJ2-5, the V gene TRBV19; 7 bases map to TRBD1. Germline CDR1 is LNHDA and CDR2 is SQIVND (reference sequence). V shed 5 bases and J 5 bases; nucleotides not matched to a gene: 8. The CDR3 consists of 14 residues. CDR3 region: CASSQRQGWETQYF. CDR3 coding DNA: TGTGCCAGTAGTCAACGACAGGGTTGGGAGACCCAGTACTTC.

This chain links TRBV18 with TRBJ2-2, with D unclear. CDR3 length equals 15 residues. Trimming left V 2 bases short and J 0 bases short, with 7 bases between. CDR1 is KGHSH and CDR2 is LQKENI in the germline V gene. The CDR3 region is CASSPGRANTGELFF. The DNA for the CDR3 is TGTGCCAGCTCACCAGGACGCGCGAACACCGGGGAGCTGTTTTTT.

The chain employs TRBV5-4 and TRBJ2-3; D is unresolved. CDR1 SGHNT and CDR2 YYREEE come from the germline V gene (reference sequence). V dropped 0 bases and J dropped 0 bases, with 5 bases sitting between them. The CDR3 is 14 residues long. The CDR3 coding sequence is TGTGCCAGCAGCTTGGAGTCGAGCACAGATACGCAGTATTTT. Its translation: CASSLESSTDTQYF. The full variable domain, rest sourced from reference TRBV5-4 and TRBJ2-3, is ETGVTQSPTHLIKTRGQQVTLRCSSQSGHNTVSWYQQALGQGPQFIFQYYREEENGRGNFPPRFSGLQFPNYSSELNVNALELDDSALYLCASSLESSTDTQYFGPGTRLTVL.

The sample holds one count of this clone. The chain uses TRBV5-4 and TRBJ1-1; TRBD1 is a possible D gene (6 bases). Trimming cost V 4 bases and J 2 bases, with 12 bases left between them. The CDR3 is 14 amino acids. CDR1 is SGHNT and CDR2 is YYREEE in the germline V gene (reference sequence). The CDR3 DNA follows: TGTGCCAGCAGCCCGAGGACAGCTAACACTGAAGCTTTCTTT. Encoded protein: CASSPRTANTEAFF.

The chain has TRBV4-1 and TRBJ2-5, with no clear D. This CDR3 spans 16 amino acids. Germline CDR1 MGHRA, CDR2 YSYEKL. The V end lost 2 bases, the J end lost 2 bases, and 15 bases lay between the germline ends. The CDR3 is CASSQSPVNLQETQYF. In DNA, the CDR3 is TGCGCCAGCAGCCAATCCCCGGTAAATCTTCAAGAGACCCAGTACTTC.

The chain joins TRBV5-6 to TRBJ2-7, with 11 positions matching TRBD2. Trimming removed 7 bases from V and 6 bases from J; junction bases left unmatched: 9. The CDR3 loop spans 14 amino acids. Per the germline V gene, CDR1 is SGHDT and CDR2 is YYEEEE. CDR3 protein: CASQGLAVHVEQYF. The CDR3 DNA sequence: TGTGCCAGCCAGGGACTAGCGGTCCACGTCGAGCAGTACTTC. The full variable domain, its missing parts supplied by reference TRBV5-6 and TRBJ2-7, is DAGVTQSPTHLIKTRGQQVTLRCSPKSGHDTVSWYQQALGQGPQFIFQYYEEEERQRGNFPDRFSGHQFPNYSSELNVNALLLGDSALYLCASQGLAVHVEQYFGPGTRLTVT.

CDR3 nucleotide sequence: TGTGCCAGCAGCCCGTCCCGGGACAGAAATCAGCCCCAGCATTTT. It encodes CASSPSRDRNQPQHF. The chain joins TRBV7-2 to TRBJ1-5; 7 nucleotides match TRBD1. Germline CDR1 reads SGHTA; CDR2 reads FQGNSA. V trimming: 5 bases; J trimming: 4 bases; junction bases outside the gene matches: 8. CDR3 size: 15 residues.

A single count supports this clone. J is TRBJ1-2 and V is TRBV4-1; 7 bases are shared with TRBD1. The CDR3 runs 15 residues. V lost 3 bases to trimming and J lost 3 bases; unmatched junction nucleotides: 7. Germline CDR1 MGHRA, CDR2 YSYEKL. CDR3 residues: CASSHHSGTDYGYTF. The CDR3 bases are TGCGCCAGCAGCCACCATAGCGGGACAGACTATGGCTACACCTTC.

The rearrangement links TRBV6-1 to TRBJ2-7; the match to TRBD2 covers 7 bases. This CDR3 comprises 12 residues. V lost 6 bases to trimming and J lost 4 bases; unmatched junction nucleotides: 3. Looked up from germline, CDR1 is MNHNS and CDR2 is SASEGT. The CDR3 reads CASSLLAYEQYF. The CDR3 DNA sequence: TGTGCCAGCAGCTTACTAGCGTACGAGCAGTACTTC.

This chain uses TRBV4-2 with TRBJ1-1; 8 positions agree with TRBD1. The trim removed 4 bases at V and 7 bases at J, leaving 8 bases unmatched. CDR3 length equals 14 residues. Per the germline V gene, CDR1 is LGHNA and CDR2 is YNFKEQ. CDR3 loop: CASSRRDRYSEAFF. The DNA of the CDR3 is TGTGCCAGCAGCCGCCGGGACAGGTATAGTGAAGCTTTCTTT.

The chain uses TRBV29-1 and TRBJ1-2, with 7 nucleotides matching TRBD1. CDR1 is SQVTM, CDR2 ANQGSEA, per germline. V was clipped by 7 bases and J by 5 bases; unmatched bases: 4. This CDR3 is 11 amino acids long. The CDR3: CSATGAYGYTF. The CDR3 nucleotides are TGCAGCGCCACAGGGGCTTATGGCTACACCTTC.

Comments on this clone: A much larger clonotype is one base distant, so this may be a read error. The chain joins TRBV12-3 or TRBV12-4 to TRBJ2-2; a weak D match, TRBD2 (6 bases). This CDR3 contains 13 residues. The V end lost 6 bases, the J end lost 4 bases, and 9 bases lay between the germline ends. Here the CDR3 reads CASRFGGTGELFF. The CDR3 nucleotides are TGTGCCAGCAGGTTCGGGGGCACCGGGGAGCTGTTTTTT.

This chain uses TRBV5-1 with TRBJ1-2, with a tentative D call TRBD1 (5 bases). CDR1 is SGHRS, CDR2 YFSETQ, per germline. V was pared by 7 bases and J by 0 bases, with 10 bases between. This CDR3 has 13 residues. For the CDR3, the DNA is TGCGCCAGCGCTCCACAGGCTAACTATGGCTACACCTTC. It is translated as CASAPQANYGYTF.

V usage is TRBV18 and J usage is TRBJ2-7; D possibly corresponds to TRBD2 (7 bases). Trimming pared 2 bases from V and 7 bases from J, leaving 18 bases between. The length of the CDR3 is 15 residues. The germline V gene encodes CDR1 KGHSH and CDR2 LQKENI. The CDR3 here is CASSPFPSGQGEQYF. CDR3 sequence (DNA): TGTGCCAGCTCACCATTTCCTAGCGGTCAGGGGGAGCAGTACTTC.

This clone was detected only once. V and J are TRBV13 and TRBJ2-7; TRBD2 matches 8 bases. The CDR3 runs to 14 residues. Germline loops: CDR1 PRHDT, CDR2 FYEKMQ (reference sequence). V lost 7 bases and J lost 2; bases outside the gene matches: 7. This CDR3 is CASTLAGGAYEQYF. CDR3 sequence (DNA): TGTGCCAGCACCTTGGCGGGGGGAGCCTACGAGCAGTACTTC. Together with reference TRBV13 and TRBJ2-7, the CDR3 gives the full variable domain: AAGVIQSPRHLIKEKRETATLKCYPIPRHDTVYWYQQGPGQDPQFLISFYEKMQSDKGSIPDRFSAQQFSDYHSELNMSSLELGDSALYFCASTLAGGAYEQYFGPGTRLTVT.

This chain uses TRBV13 with TRBJ2-2, with D tentatively TRBD1 or TRBD2 (5 bases each). The CDR3 has 13 residues. Per the germline V gene, CDR1 is PRHDT and CDR2 is FYEKMQ (reference sequence). V was clipped by 5 bases and J by 6 bases, with 10 bases between them. The CDR3 coding sequence is TGTGCCAGCAGCATAAGAGGGGCCGGGGAGCTGTTTTTT. As protein: CASSIRGAGELFF.

There are a few counts of this clone. The chain joins TRBV9 to TRBJ1-1; D not resolved. V shed 3 bases and J shed 0 bases, with 12 bases lying between them. The CDR3 runs 15 residues. The germline gives CDR1 SGDLS, CDR2 YYNGEE. Here the CDR3 DNA reads TGTGCCAGCAGCGGACGAGGACCTATGAACACTGAAGCTTTCTTT. Amino acid sequence: CASSGRGPMNTEAFF. Based on the CDR3 plus reference TRBV9 and TRBJ1-1, the full variable domain is DSGVTQTPKHLITATGQRVTLRCSPRSGDLSVYWYQQSLDQGLQFLIQYYNGEERAKGNILERFSAQQFPDLHSELNLSSLELGDSALYFCASSGRGPMNTEAFFGQGTRLTVV.

V usage is TRBV4-3 and J usage is TRBJ2-1; D might be TRBD1 or TRBD2, each matching 5 bases. Between the trimmed V and J ends, which lost 1 base and 5 bases, there was a span of 18 bases. This CDR3 comprises 17 residues. Germline V gene sequence: CDR1 LGHNA, CDR2 YSLEER. The DNA of the CDR3 is TGCGCCAGCAGCCAAGTGGGGGTTGGGCCGGCCAACAATGAGCAGTTCTTC. It encodes CASSQVGVGPANNEQFF.

This clone was detected only a few times. This chain links TRBV11-2 with TRBJ1-2, with 8 bases identical to TRBD1. With 5 bases clipped from V and 8 bases from J, the junction kept 7 bases outside the gene matches. Germline-derived CDR1 and CDR2 are SGHAT and FQNNGV. The CDR3 has 13 amino acids. CDR3 protein: CASSLVRDRGYTF. The CDR3 nucleotides are TGTGCCAGCAGCCTAGTCCGGGACAGGGGCTACACCTTC.

The chain employs TRBV7-3 and TRBJ1-1; no clear D. V was cut by 0 bases and J by 1 base, with 6 bases left in between. This CDR3 region has 14 residues. Germline lookup yields CDR1 SGHTA and CDR2 FQGTGA. CDR3 DNA: TGTGCCAGCAGCTTAACGTTGGCGAACACTGAAGCTTTCTTT. Its protein product is CASSLTLANTEAFF.

This clone was seen only once. The V gene is TRBV6-6, the J gene TRBJ1-2; TRBD1 might be the D (6 bases). V dropped 5 bases and J dropped 4 bases, with 23 bases sitting between them. Germline V gene lookup returns CDR1 MNHNY and CDR2 SVGAGI (reference sequence). CDR3 size: 17 residues. CDR3 nucleotides: TGTGCCAGCAGTCCTGGGGGGCCCTATATGATTTTCTATGGCTACACCTTC. It yields the protein CASSPGGPYMIFYGYTF.

J is TRBJ1-3 and V is TRBV28; no reliable D call. This CDR3 has 12 amino acids. The V end was cut by 6 bases, the J end by 6 bases, with 9 bases between. Germline values: CDR1 MDHEN, CDR2 SYDVKM. The CDR3 nucleotides are TGTGCCAGCAGCCCGACAATAAACACCATATATTTT. It translates to CASSPTINTIYF.